This TCR beta chain was obtained from a study of T cells after yellow fever vaccination. In its sample, this clonotype was seen a few times. Its antigen is currently unknown. Study results and caveats: Abundant bulk-population clonotypes could contaminate the FACS-sorted repertoires.

Germline assignment: CDR1 DFQATT and CDR2 SNEGSKA (reference sequence). Trimming took 5 bases from V and 5 from J, leaving 15 bases between them. This CDR3 region has 13 residues. Each CDR3 protein gets one entry after TCRdb re-called the 5' RACE reads with MiXCR. In the table there are 300,000 or so distinct CDR3 sequences, roughly 8.7% of which are singletons. The rearrangement joins TRBV20-1 to TRBJ1-1, with a possible D match to TRBD1 (5 bases). This TCR was sampled from a man in his late teens or twenties who received the YFV17D yellow fever vaccine. The source material was CD4+ T cells sorted from PBMCs, sampled 5 days after the yellow fever booster vaccination. CDR3 protein: CSASGRAGTEAFF. The DNA for the CDR3 is TGCAGTGCTTCGGGACGGGCGGGGACTGAAGCTTTCTTT.